These 32 T cell receptor beta chains were all obtained from the same sample, sequenced in a study of shared clonotypes between healthy human individuals. Generated by immunoSEQ multiplex PCR, the TCRdb table keeps only in-frame clones and is missing some. The sample gives roughly 2 million clones, 95% of which show up once; 0.13% is in the top ten. The sequenced sample was naive CD4+ T cells sorted from blood. The subset here: CD45RA+ positively selected. These receptors were collected from a man younger than 35 in good health.

About this clone itself: Other DNA sequences within the sample encode an identical CDR3. The chain combines TRBV4-1 with TRBJ1-2; 7 bases align to TRBD1. V was pared by 0 bases and J by 4 bases, with 2 bases of the junction left unmatched. Germline V CDR1 and CDR2: MGHRA, YSYEKL. There are 14 residues in the CDR3. The CDR3 nucleotides are TGCGCCAGCAGCCAAGAGGGACAGACCTATGGCTACACCTTC. Translating it yields CASSQEGQTYGYTF.

V is TRBV18 and J is TRBJ2-1; the D is unclear. V lost 2 bases and J lost 2, with 10 bases in between. The CDR3 covers 15 residues. Germline V gene sequence: CDR1 KGHSH, CDR2 LQKENI. CDR3 nucleotide sequence: TGTGCCAGCTCACCAGCTAGTTCCACCTACAATGAGCAGTTCTTC. This gives the protein CASSPASSTYNEQFF.

This rearrangement joins TRBV29-1 to TRBJ2-5; maybe TRBD1 (6 bases). The ends were cut back, 5 bases at V and 1 base at J, with 8 bases in the middle. CDR1 is SQVTM, CDR2 ANQGSEA, per germline. The CDR3 has 12 residues. The CDR3 here is CSVWDTQETQYF. DNA of the CDR3: TGCAGCGTTTGGGACACCCAAGAGACCCAGTACTTC.

Remarks on this clone: Other DNA sequences in the same sample also yield this CDR3. The J gene is TRBJ1-3, the V gene TRBV25-1; maybe TRBD1 (5 bases). The CDR3 is 13 amino acids. Germline V gives CDR1 MGHDK, CDR2 SYGVNS. V was cut by 6 bases and J by 0 bases, with 6 bases left in between. As DNA, the CDR3 is TGTGCCAGCAGGACAGACTCTGGAAACACCATATATTTT. It yields the protein CASRTDSGNTIYF.

V is TRBV10-3 and J is TRBJ2-2; maybe TRBD2 (5 bases). Germline lookup yields CDR1 ENHRY and CDR2 SYGVKD. The CDR3 consists of 13 residues. Deletions cut 0 bases from V and 7 bases from J, with 6 bases between. CDR3 sequence: CAISESEGGELFF. The CDR3 nucleotides read TGTGCCATCAGTGAGTCAGAGGGCGGGGAGCTGTTTTTT.

The chain carries TRBV25-1 and TRBJ1-2; 8 bases agree with TRBD1. The germline V gene encodes CDR1 MGHDK and CDR2 SYGVNS. This CDR3 has 14 amino acids. J was trimmed by 9 bases and V by 5 bases; bases with no gene match: 11. The CDR3 here is CASSQTGASLSYTF. The CDR3 DNA reads as TGTGCCAGCAGTCAGACAGGGGCCAGTCTTAGCTACACCTTC.

This chain uses TRBV6-5 with TRBJ1-1; D may be TRBD1 (5 bases). Germline CDR1 MNHEY, CDR2 SVGAGI. The ends were cut back, 6 bases at V and 1 base at J, with 12 bases in the middle. This CDR3 spans 14 amino acids. The CDR3 here is CASRAQVSNTEAFF. The CDR3 nucleotides are TGTGCCAGCAGGGCACAGGTTTCGAACACTGAAGCTTTCTTT.

V gene TRBV10-3 combines with J gene TRBJ1-6; the D gene is possibly TRBD1 (5 bases). CDR1 and CDR2 from the germline V gene are ENHRY and SYGVKD. The CDR3 runs to 15 residues. Trimming pared 5 bases from V and 3 bases from J, leaving 11 bases between. CDR3 DNA: TGTGCCATCAGTCCTGGGGCCAACTATAATTCACCCCTCCACTTT. This sequence encodes CAISPGANYNSPLHF.

This clone has a single count. The chain recombines TRBV11-3 with TRBJ2-1; 13 bases align to TRBD2. CDR3 size: 15 residues. V dropped 3 bases and J dropped 8; count of bases not matched to a gene: 4. Germline loops: CDR1 SGHNT, CDR2 YENEEA. Here the CDR3 reads CASSFTSGGADEQFF. As DNA, the CDR3 is TGTGCCAGCAGCTTCACTAGCGGGGGGGCCGATGAGCAGTTCTTC.

Concerning this clone itself: The sample carries other DNA sequences with the same CDR3. The chain carries TRBV7-2 and TRBJ1-2; D unclear. V dropped 1 base and J dropped 4 bases, with 7 bases sitting between them. This CDR3 is built from 13 residues. Per the germline V gene, CDR1 is SGHTA and CDR2 is FQGNSA. The CDR3 DNA follows: TGTGCCAGCAGCTTAGATGGCAGCTATGGCTACACCTTC. Protein product: CASSLDGSYGYTF.

This clone showed up just once. The rearrangement joins TRBV9 to TRBJ2-7, with 9 bases aligning to TRBD2. Germline V CDR1 and CDR2: SGDLS, YYNGEE. The CDR3 sequence is 16 residues long. V was clipped by 4 bases and J by 6 bases; unmatched bases: 14. CDR3 amino acids: CASSPREAGGRGEQYF. The CDR3 DNA is TGTGCCAGCAGCCCCAGGGAAGCGGGGGGTCGGGGCGAGCAGTACTTC.

The gene calls are TRBV7-8 and TRBJ2-2, with 8 positions matching TRBD1. Unmatched junction bases numbered 13, after V lost 3 bases and J lost 4 bases. In germline, CDR1 is SGHVS, CDR2 FQNEAQ. This CDR3 region has 18 residues. The CDR3 bases are TGTGCCAGCAGCTTGGGCACTACAGGGGGAGTGCGCACCGGGGAGCTGTTTTTT. It is translated as CASSLGTTGGVRTGELFF. Full variable domain (outside the CDR3, taken from reference TRBV7-8 and TRBJ2-2): GAGVSQSPRYKVAKRGQDVALRCDPISGHVSLFWYQQALGQGPEFLTYFQNEAQLDKSGLPSDRFFAERPEGSVSTLKIQRTQQEDSAVYLCASSLGTTGGVRTGELFFGEGSRLTVL.

This clone was recorded only once. The V gene is TRBV11-2, the J gene TRBJ1-2; perhaps TRBD1 as D (6 bases). CDR3 length equals 13 residues. Between the trimmed V and J ends, which lost 5 bases and 1 base, there was a span of 8 bases. Germline V gene data show CDR1 as SGHAT and CDR2 as FQNNGV. In nucleotides, the CDR3 is TGTGCCAGCAGCGTACAGGGTAACTATGGCTACACCTTC. Translation gives CASSVQGNYGYTF.

This rearrangement joins TRBV6-5 to TRBJ1-4; possible D gene TRBD1, 6 bases. This CDR3 spans 15 amino acids. Germline CDR1 is MNHEY and CDR2 is SVGAGI. V lost 2 bases, J lost 7 bases, and 14 bases lay in between. The DNA for the CDR3 is TGTGCCAGCAGTTACAGGGGGGGTCGGAGTGAAAAACTGTTTTTT. It translates to CASSYRGGRSEKLFF.

CDR3 DNA: TGTGCCAGCAGGGAACAGGGTAGATACACCTTC. Translated, it gives CASREQGRYTF. This chain links TRBV28 with TRBJ1-2, with a possible D match to TRBD1 (6 bases). V lost 6 bases to trimming and J lost 11 bases, with 13 bases between them. In germline, CDR1 is MDHEN, CDR2 SYDVKM. The CDR3 totals 11 residues.

The chain is built from TRBV19 and TRBJ2-7; possible D gene TRBD2, 6 bases. The germline V gene has CDR1 LNHDA and CDR2 SQIVND (reference sequence). The V end was cut by 6 bases, the J end by 4 bases, with 16 bases between. The CDR3 is 14 amino acids. The CDR3 loop reads CASRPTPGRYEQYF. For the CDR3, the DNA is TGTGCCAGTAGACCTACCCCCGGGAGATACGAGCAGTACTTC.

This clone was found once. The gene calls are TRBV5-1 and TRBJ2-1; TRBD2 matches at 8 bases. Looked up from germline, CDR1 is SGHRS and CDR2 is YFSETQ. V trimming: 4 bases; J trimming: 4 bases; junction bases outside the gene matches: 13. CDR3 length equals 17 residues. The DNA for the CDR3 is TGCGCCAGCAGCCTGGGTGGAAGCGGGGGTATGTACAATGAGCAGTTCTTC. As protein: CASSLGGSGGMYNEQFF. Combining the CDR3 with reference TRBV5-1 and TRBJ2-1 gives the whole variable domain KAGVTQTPRYLIKTRGQQVTLSCSPISGHRSVSWYQQTPGQGLQFLFEYFSETQRNKGNFPGRFSGRQFSNSRSEMNVSTLELGDSALYLCASSLGGSGGMYNEQFFGPGTRLTVL.

V and J are TRBV2 and TRBJ2-3; TRBD2 matches 9 bases. CDR3 length: 14 residues. The V and J ends lost 6 bases and 4 bases, in that order; junction bases with no gene match: 5. Germline CDR1 SNHLY, CDR2 FYNNEI. CDR3 protein: CASSGRLAADTQYF. The CDR3 DNA reads TGTGCCAGCAGCGGGCGACTAGCGGCAGATACGCAGTATTTT.

This rearrangement joins TRBV7-6 to TRBJ2-5, with D tentatively TRBD2 (5 bases). Germline-derived CDR1 and CDR2 are SGHVS and FNYEAQ. V lost 11 bases, J lost 2 bases, and 21 bases lay in between. CDR3 length: 15 residues. CDR3 in amino acids: CAVRPLDFSQETQYF. The CDR3 region has the DNA TGTGCCGTCCGCCCCTTGGACTTTTCGCAAGAGACCCAGTACTTC.

Turning to this clone: Additional DNA sequences in this sample encode the identical CDR3. This chain uses TRBV30 with TRBJ2-7; the D is unclear. The CDR3 has 12 amino acids. V lost 0 bases and J 3 bases, leaving 6 bases between the germline ends. CDR1 and CDR2 from the germline V gene are GTSNPN and SVGIG (reference sequence). The DNA of the CDR3 is TGTGCCTGGAGTGTAACAGACTACGAGCAGTACTTC. It codes for CAWSVTDYEQYF. The whole variable domain, remainder taken from reference TRBV30 and TRBJ2-7, is SQTIHQWPATLVQPVGSPLSLECTVEGTSNPNLYWYRQAAGRGLQLLFYSVGIGQISSEVPQNLSASRPQDRQFILSSKKLLLSDSGFYLCAWSVTDYEQYFGPGTRLTVT.

Of note for this clone: This sample also contains other DNA sequences that code for the same CDR3. The chain carries TRBV5-8 and TRBJ1-6, with D perhaps TRBD1 (5 bases). Trimming cost V 2 bases and J 0 bases, with 9 bases left between them. The germline gives CDR1 SGHTS, CDR2 YDEGEE. CDR3 length equals 16 residues. The CDR3 loop is CASSLSGSSYNSPLHF. For the CDR3, the DNA is TGTGCCAGCAGCTTATCAGGGAGCTCCTATAATTCACCCCTCCACTTT.

V and J are TRBV30 and TRBJ1-4; possible D gene TRBD1, 6 bases. Germline V CDR1 and CDR2: GTSNPN, SVGIG (reference sequence). V was trimmed by 2 bases and J by 5 bases, leaving 9 bases between them. There are 13 residues in the CDR3. CDR3: CAWSYTGNEKLFF. In nucleotides, the CDR3 is TGTGCCTGGAGTTACACAGGGAATGAAAAACTGTTTTTT.

The chain joins TRBV10-3 to TRBJ1-3, with no clear D. V dropped 2 bases and J dropped 1 base, with 12 bases sitting between them. The CDR3 loop spans 16 amino acids. Germline CDR1 reads ENHRY; CDR2 reads SYGVKD. The CDR3 is CAISEKQAFSGNTIYF. The CDR3 nucleotides read TGTGCCATCAGTGAGAAGCAGGCATTTTCTGGAAACACCATATATTTT.

CDR3 in DNA: TGCGCCAGCCTAAGGGGATCTAGCACAGATACGCAGTATTTT. Residues: CASLRGSSTDTQYF. The chain has TRBV5-1 and TRBJ2-3; a weak D match, TRBD1 (5 bases). The CDR3 loop spans 14 amino acids. V lost 7 bases and J 0 bases, leaving 12 bases between the germline ends. The germline V gene has CDR1 SGHRS and CDR2 YFSETQ.

The chain carries TRBV7-9 and TRBJ2-3; 7 nucleotides line up with TRBD2. The CDR3 sequence is 14 residues long. Trimming took 5 bases from V and 2 from J; bases not matched to a gene: 4. The germline V gene has CDR1 SEHNR and CDR2 FQNEAQ (reference sequence). CDR3 residues: CASSAGTNTDTQYF. CDR3 bases: TGTGCCAGCAGCGCCGGGACTAACACAGATACGCAGTATTTT.

The chain uses TRBV4-3 and TRBJ2-3; D is undetermined. The germline CDR1 and CDR2 sequences are LGHNA and YSLEER. The germline V and J ends were trimmed by 2 bases and 4 bases, with 10 bases remaining between them. This CDR3 comprises 14 residues. As DNA, the CDR3 is TGCGCCAGCAGCCAAAGTGGACCTCCAGATACGCAGTATTTT. It is translated as CASSQSGPPDTQYF.

The rearrangement uses TRBV20-1 and TRBJ2-2; D gene uncertain. There are 11 residues in the CDR3. Germline-derived CDR1 and CDR2 are DFQATT and SNEGSKA (reference sequence). V was shortened by 7 bases and J by 3 bases, with 6 bases between the two germline ends. The CDR3 DNA reads as TGCAGTGTACGGGACACCGGGGAGCTGTTTTTT. Its protein product is CSVRDTGELFF.

The gene calls are TRBV5-6 and TRBJ2-7, with D possibly matching TRBD2 (5 bases). This CDR3 spans 15 amino acids. Germline V gene data show CDR1 as SGHDT and CDR2 as YYEEEE. V was clipped by 4 bases and J by 5 bases, with 19 bases between them. The CDR3 spells CASSQLRRRPDEQYF. The CDR3 nucleotides are TGTGCCAGCAGCCAGCTTCGTAGGAGGCCTGACGAGCAGTACTTC.

This chain connects TRBV5-1 to TRBJ1-3; possibly TRBD1 for D (6 bases). Deletions cut 4 bases from V and 4 bases from J, with 12 bases between. Germline V gene sequence: CDR1 SGHRS, CDR2 YFSETQ. CDR3 length: 14 amino acids. The CDR3 nucleotides are TGCGCCAGCAGCCCCGGACAGCGAGGAAACACCATATATTTT. Amino acid sequence: CASSPGQRGNTIYF.

This sequence joins TRBV7-8 and TRBJ2-5; a weak D match, TRBD1 (5 bases). Germline V gene data show CDR1 as SGHVS and CDR2 as FQNEAQ. The CDR3 length is 14 residues. Trimming took off 1 base at V and 5 bases at J, with 11 bases between the two ends. The CDR3 loop is CASSLGQPGETQYF. In nucleotides, the CDR3 is TGTGCCAGCAGCTTAGGGCAGCCAGGGGAGACCCAGTACTTC.

This sequence joins TRBV6-1 and TRBJ2-3; D is possibly TRBD1 or TRBD2 (5 bases each). The CDR3 runs 14 residues. Between the trimmed V and J ends, which lost 3 bases and 2 bases, there was a span of 9 bases. CDR1 and CDR2 from the germline V gene are MNHNS and SASEGT. The CDR3 reads CASSDLGTTDTQYF. Written as DNA, the CDR3 is TGTGCCAGCAGTGACCTCGGGACCACAGATACGCAGTATTTT.

Concerning this clone: Other DNA sequences from this sample encode an identical CDR3 as well. The chain joins TRBV2 to TRBJ2-5, with 8 bases that match TRBD1. Trimming took 4 bases from V and 5 from J; bases not matched to a gene: 3. This CDR3 comprises 13 residues. CDR1 and CDR2 from the germline V gene are SNHLY and FYNNEI. The CDR3 here is CASSARGLETQYF. DNA of the CDR3: TGTGCCAGCAGTGCCAGGGGGCTGGAGACCCAGTACTTC. The variable domain in full, completed from reference TRBV2 and TRBJ2-5, reads EPEVTQTPSHQVTQMGQEVILRCVPISNHLYFYWYRQILGQKVEFLVSFYNNEISEKSEIFDDQFSVERPDGSNFTLKIRSTKLEDSAMYFCASSARGLETQYFGPGTRLLVL.